The rows below give T cell receptor beta chains drawn from one sample of a study of beta chain features in type 1 diabetes. Assay: immunoSEQ multiplex PCR; the TCRdb copy retains only in-frame clones and omits some. The data hold roughly 150,000 clones, with approximately 8.4% observed a single time. The specimen was central memory CD4+ T cells from blood. Every receptor here comes from a man aged 18-30 years with type 1 diabetes. Both conserved end residues are part of each CDR3. Fields, in order: clone size, J gene, D gene, V gene, CDR3 protein, CDR3 DNA. A D gene is named only where the DNA matches it firmly. Only some rows state a clone size, as once, few, many or a class for expanded clones.

>many|TRBJ2-3|TRBD2|TRBV29-1
CSFGSSGGSLGTQYF
TGCAGCTTCGGATCTAGCGGGGGGTCCCTAGGGACGCAGTATTTT
>-|TRBJ2-7|TRBD1|TRBV5-6
CASSLGQVSYEQYF
TGTGCCAGCAGCTTAGGACAGGTATCCTACGAGCAGTACTTC
>-|TRBJ1-1|-|TRBV18
CASSPLRGVNTEAFF
TGTGCCAGCTCACCACTCAGGGGTGTGAACACTGAAGCTTTCTTT
>-|TRBJ2-4|-|TRBV2
CASTSGYENIQYF
TGTGCCAGCACGTCGGGGTACGAAAACATTCAGTACTTC
>many|TRBJ2-3|-|TRBV11-2
CASSGQFSSTDTQYF
TGTGCCAGCAGCGGACAGTTCTCTAGCACAGATACGCAGTATTTT
>few|TRBJ2-7|-|TRBV30
CAWSGGAGEWGYEQYF
TGTGCCTGGAGTGGGGGGGCGGGAGAATGGGGCTACGAGCAGTACTTC
>-|TRBJ2-7|-|TRBV19
CASSIVHRGNEQYF
TGTGCCAGTAGTATAGTTCATCGGGGGAACGAGCAGTACTTC
>few|TRBJ2-3|TRBD2|TRBV30
CACQIAGGFTDTQYF
TGTGCCTGCCAAATAGCGGGAGGGTTCACAGATACGCAGTATTTT
>few|TRBJ1-2|-|TRBV28
CASSPGQRYGYTF
TGTGCCAGCAGTCCAGGACAGCGCTATGGCTACACCTTC
>-|TRBJ2-4|TRBD2|TRBV28
CASSLYLQLAGENIQYF
TGTGCCAGCAGTTTGTACCTCCAACTAGCGGGAGAAAACATTCAGTACTTC
>-|TRBJ1-5|-|TRBV30
CAWDSFYQPQHF
TGTGCCTGGGACAGTTTCTATCAGCCCCAGCATTTT
>few|TRBJ2-3|-|TRBV9
CASSSPGADTQYF
TGTGCCAGCAGTTCACCAGGGGCAGATACGCAGTATTTT
>few|TRBJ2-1|TRBD2|TRBV6-1
CASSGLAGRTYNEQFF
TGTGCCAGCAGTGGACTAGCGGGGAGAACCTACAATGAGCAGTTCTTC
>-|TRBJ2-7|-|TRBV7-2
CASSLDRGGSYEQYF
TGTGCCAGCAGCTTAGATCGAGGAGGCTCCTACGAGCAGTACTTC
>-|TRBJ2-3|TRBD2|TRBV11-2
CASRGRVSGRAGDTQYF
TGTGCCAGCCGAGGGCGGGTTAGCGGGAGGGCCGGAGATACGCAGTATTTT
>few|TRBJ2-4|TRBD2|TRBV7-9
CASSSKREGQWNIQYF
TGTGCCAGCAGCTCTAAGCGGGAGGGCCAATGGAACATTCAGTACTTC
>few|TRBJ2-1|TRBD1|TRBV7-8
CASMTGQGNEQFF
TGTGCCAGCATGACGGGACAGGGCAATGAGCAGTTCTTC
>-|TRBJ2-2|-|TRBV9
CASSVGALSDTGELFF
TGTGCCAGCAGCGTAGGGGCACTTTCGGACACCGGGGAGCTGTTTTTT
>-|TRBJ2-5|-|TRBV5-6
CASSATPQAQETQYF
TGTGCCAGCAGCGCCACACCTCAGGCTCAAGAGACCCAGTACTTC
>few|TRBJ2-7|-|TRBV5-1
CASSDLASYEQYF
TGCGCCAGCAGCGACCTAGCGAGCTACGAGCAGTACTTC
>-|TRBJ2-7|TRBD1|TRBV25-1
CASSERGAGGYEQYF
TGTGCCAGCAGTGAACGAGGGGCAGGGGGCTACGAGCAGTACTTC
>-|TRBJ2-3|TRBD2|TRBV6-5
CASSKTSGVADTQYF
TGTGCCAGCAGTAAGACTAGCGGGGTGGCGGATACGCAGTATTTT
>few|TRBJ2-7|TRBD2|TRBV7-8
CASSSNLGDYIYEQYF
TGTGCCAGCAGCTCCAACCTGGGGGACTATATCTACGAGCAGTACTTC
>-|TRBJ1-1|TRBD1|TRBV30
CAWSRDRGYTEAFF
TGTGCCTGGAGTCGAGACAGGGGGTACACTGAAGCTTTCTTT
>-|TRBJ2-1|TRBD1|TRBV2
CASSPGTGSFSSYNEQFF
TGTGCCAGCAGTCCCGGGACAGGGTCTTTTTCGAGCTACAATGAGCAGTTCTTC